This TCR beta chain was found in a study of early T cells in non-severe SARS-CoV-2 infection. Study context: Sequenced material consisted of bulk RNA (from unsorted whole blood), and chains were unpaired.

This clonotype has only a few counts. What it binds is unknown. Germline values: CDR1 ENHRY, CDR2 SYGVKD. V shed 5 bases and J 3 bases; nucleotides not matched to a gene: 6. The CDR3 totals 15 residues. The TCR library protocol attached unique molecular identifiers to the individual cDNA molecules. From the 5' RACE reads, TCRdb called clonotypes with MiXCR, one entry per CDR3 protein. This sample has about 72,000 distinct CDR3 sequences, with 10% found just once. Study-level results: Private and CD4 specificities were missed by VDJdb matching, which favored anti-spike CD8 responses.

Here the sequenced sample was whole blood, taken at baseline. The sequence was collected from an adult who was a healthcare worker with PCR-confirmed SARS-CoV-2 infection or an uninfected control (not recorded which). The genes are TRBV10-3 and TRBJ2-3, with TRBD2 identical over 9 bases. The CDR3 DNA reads TGTGCCATCAGTTTGACTAGCGGAGAAACAGATACGCAGTATTTT. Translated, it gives CAISLTSGETDTQYF.